Described below is a single T cell receptor beta chain sequence and its context. Its antigen is not known. Measured with immunoSEQ multiplex PCR; TCRdb has only the in-frame clones, and not every one. Here the sample spans roughly 92,000 clones, around 87% being singletons. This record comes from a study of T cell responses to AZD1222 COVID-19 vaccine. V dropped 4 bases and J dropped 14 bases, with 20 bases sitting between them. Per the germline V gene, CDR1 is SEHNR and CDR2 is FQNEAQ (reference sequence). CDR3 length equals 13 residues. General study results and limits: Only a handful of AZD1222 recipients, about six in all, had baseline seropositivity.

The source material was peripheral blood, sampled on day 0 of AZD1222 vaccination. V usage is TRBV7-9 and J usage is TRBJ1-2; possible D gene TRBD1, 6 bases. The receptor's source is an adult in good health. This CDR3 reads CASSSPTGPAGTF. The CDR3 bases are TGTGCCAGCAGCTCTCCCACAGGGCCAGCTGGGACCTTC.